One sample yielded the 21 T cell receptor beta chains listed below, sequenced in a study of patients and donors after allogeneic stem cell transplantation. Each CDR3 protein is one row after TCRdb ran MiXCR on the RT-PCR reads. Of approximately 150,000 distinct CDR3 sequences listed, about 24% are singletons. The sample comprised blood, either unsorted or a sorted T cell fraction (not recorded which). Receptor source: a human donor who was either an allogeneic HSCT recipient or a stem cell or donor lymphocyte infusion donor (not recorded which). It is not recorded whose cells these are; they may come from a transplant donor.

This chain links TRBV6-6 with TRBJ1-5; TRBD1 is a possible D gene (5 bases). V lost 0 bases and J 2 bases, leaving 8 bases between the germline ends. CDR1 and CDR2 from the germline V gene are MNHNY and SVGAGI (reference sequence). The CDR3 covers 15 residues. The CDR3 nucleotides are TGTGCCAGCAGTTACTCGACAGTTGGCAATCAGCCCCAGCATTTT. Protein product: CASSYSTVGNQPQHF.

This chain joins TRBV9 and TRBJ2-1; 10 bases line up with TRBD1. The CDR3 is 15 amino acids. With V trimmed by 4 bases and J by 5 bases, 6 bases remained unmatched. Germline CDR1 SGDLS, CDR2 YYNGEE. CDR3 nucleotide sequence: TGTGCCAGCAGCACACTGGGACAGGGGAACAATGAGCAGTTCTTC. Its translation: CASSTLGQGNNEQFF.

This chain links TRBV5-1 with TRBJ2-7; D not certain. Germline V lookup: CDR1 SGHRS, CDR2 YFSETQ. This CDR3 region has 18 residues. The V gene lost 4 bases and the J gene lost 1 base, with 24 bases spanning the gap. Written as DNA, the CDR3 is TGCGCCAGCAGCATAGACGTCGTCATAACGGGCCCGTCCTACGAGCAGTACTTC. Translated, it gives CASSIDVVITGPSYEQYF.

This chain links TRBV10-3 with TRBJ1-1; D is unclear. This CDR3 has 13 residues. CDR1 is ENHRY and CDR2 is SYGVKD in the germline V gene. The V end lost 6 bases, the J end lost 3 bases, and 11 bases lay between the germline ends. The CDR3 here is CAIRDAVDTEAFF. CDR3 DNA: TGTGCCATCAGAGACGCAGTGGACACTGAAGCTTTCTTT.

This clonotype was observed a handful of times. V usage is TRBV29-1 and J usage is TRBJ2-7; 7 bases line up with TRBD1. This CDR3 spans 12 amino acids. Germline V gene lookup returns CDR1 SQVTM and CDR2 ANQGSEA. The J segment lost 6 bases and the V segment lost 4 bases, leaving 6 bases of the junction unmatched. The CDR3 DNA follows: TGCAGCGTTGGACAGGGCCCCAGCGAGCAGTACTTC. It translates to CSVGQGPSEQYF.

This clonotype was recorded a few times. This chain uses TRBV9 with TRBJ1-2; possible D gene TRBD1, 6 bases. Germline CDR1 SGDLS, CDR2 YYNGEE. Trimming took off 0 bases at V and 7 bases at J, with 16 bases between the two ends. The CDR3 is 15 residues long. CDR3 DNA sequence: TGTGCCAGCAGCGTAGACCAGGGGAGGACTACTGGCTACACCTTC. This sequence encodes CASSVDQGRTTGYTF.

This clonotype was counted only a few times. The J gene is TRBJ2-3, the V gene TRBV12-3 or TRBV12-4, with 7 bases aligning to TRBD1. Trimming removed 6 bases from V and 1 base from J; junction bases left unmatched: 1. The CDR3 sequence is 13 residues long. The CDR3 sequence: CASRGTGTDTQYF. CDR3 DNA sequence: TGTGCCAGCAGGGGGACAGGCACAGATACGCAGTATTTT.

The chain employs TRBV29-1 and TRBJ2-7, with TRBD1 identical over 9 bases. The V gene's germline CDR1 is SQVTM and CDR2 ANQGSEA. The V and J ends lost 7 bases and 1 base, in that order; junction bases with no gene match: 5. This CDR3 spans 13 amino acids. DNA for the CDR3: TGCAGCGCTGAGACAGGGGGTTCCTACGAGCAGTACTTC. This encodes CSAETGGSYEQYF.

This clonotype has only a few counts. This rearrangement joins TRBV2 to TRBJ1-2; the D is unclear. Germline V CDR1 and CDR2: SNHLY, FYNNEI. V was clipped by 4 bases and J by 8 bases, with 5 bases between them. The CDR3 consists of 10 residues. CDR3 sequence reads: CASSGIGYTF. The CDR3 DNA is TGTGCCAGCAGTGGAATCGGCTACACCTTC. Based on the CDR3 plus reference TRBV2 and TRBJ1-2, the full variable domain is EPEVTQTPSHQVTQMGQEVILRCVPISNHLYFYWYRQILGQKVEFLVSFYNNEISEKSEIFDDQFSVERPDGSNFTLKIRSTKLEDSAMYFCASSGIGYTFGSGTRLTVV.

This clonotype appeared a few times. The rearrangement joins TRBV29-1 to TRBJ1-1; 10 bases align to TRBD1. This CDR3 is built from 15 residues. Germline V gene sequence: CDR1 SQVTM, CDR2 ANQGSEA. Trimming cost V 5 bases and J 1 base; bases outside gene matches: 7. CDR3 residues: CSVQWGTGANTEAFF. CDR3 in DNA: TGCAGCGTTCAATGGGGGACAGGGGCGAACACTGAAGCTTTCTTT. The whole variable domain, filled in from reference TRBV29-1 and TRBJ1-1, reads SAVISQKPSRDICQRGTSLTIQCQVDSQVTMMFWYRQQPGQSLTLIATANQGSEATYESGFVIDKFPISRPNLTFSTLTVSNMSPEDSSIYLCSVQWGTGANTEAFFGQGTRLTVV.

A note on this clonotype: Possible read error: a much larger clone is one base away. This chain connects TRBV29-1 to TRBJ1-2; 10 bases are shared with TRBD1. Germline assignment: CDR1 SQVTM and CDR2 ANQGSEA. The V segment lost 4 bases and the J segment 3 bases; nucleotides outside the gene matches: 5. This CDR3 has 14 residues. DNA of the CDR3: TGCAGCGTTGCGAGACAGGGGGCGTACTATGGCTACACCTTC. Translating gives CSVARQGAYYGYTF.

The rearrangement links TRBV29-1 to TRBJ2-5; weak D call: TRBD1 (6 bases). V lost 4 bases and J lost 4, with 13 bases in between. Germline CDR1 is SQVTM and CDR2 is ANQGSEA. The CDR3 has 13 residues. This CDR3 is CSVAGHLGETQYF. Here the CDR3 DNA reads TGCAGCGTTGCGGGACATTTGGGAGAGACCCAGTACTTC. Full variable domain (outside the CDR3, taken from reference TRBV29-1 and TRBJ2-5): SAVISQKPSRDICQRGTSLTIQCQVDSQVTMMFWYRQQPGQSLTLIATANQGSEATYESGFVIDKFPISRPNLTFSTLTVSNMSPEDSSIYLCSVAGHLGETQYFGPGTRLLVL.

V gene TRBV4-1 combines with J gene TRBJ2-7; D gene ambiguous. The CDR3 contains 13 residues. Trimming removed 4 bases at V and 7 bases at J, with 14 bases between. Germline V gene data show CDR1 as MGHRA and CDR2 as YSYEKL. The CDR3 nucleotides are TGCGCCAGCAGCCTGAACCCTTCTCGTGAGCAGTACTTC. Amino acids: CASSLNPSREQYF.

The chain carries TRBV15 and TRBJ2-1, with 8 bases fitting TRBD2. This CDR3 region has 15 residues. The ends lost 8 bases at V and 6 bases at J; junction bases unmatched: 12. Germline V CDR1 and CDR2: LNHNV, YYDKDF (reference sequence). The CDR3 reads CATQPGGGPLNEQFF. CDR3 nucleotides: TGTGCCACCCAGCCGGGAGGGGGGCCCCTCAATGAGCAGTTCTTC.

V usage is TRBV5-1 and J usage is TRBJ2-7, with D possibly being TRBD1 (5 bases). The V end lost 1 base, the J end lost 3 bases, and 14 bases lay between the germline ends. Germline values: CDR1 SGHRS, CDR2 YFSETQ. CDR3 length: 15 amino acids. CDR3 residues: CASSLTDTLGYEQYF. The CDR3 coding sequence is TGCGCCAGCAGCTTGACGGACACCCTCGGCTACGAGCAGTACTTC.

The genes are TRBV19 and TRBJ2-1; TRBD2 might be the D (6 bases). The germline V gene encodes CDR1 LNHDA and CDR2 SQIVND (reference sequence). This CDR3 contains 14 residues. V was shortened by 5 bases and J by 5 bases, with 13 bases between the two germline ends. The CDR3 loop is CASSGDLADNEQFF. The CDR3 DNA sequence: TGTGCCAGTAGTGGGGACTTAGCAGACAATGAGCAGTTCTTC.

This clonotype was observed a handful of times. V and J are TRBV20-1 and TRBJ1-1; D is unresolved. CDR1 is DFQATT and CDR2 is SNEGSKA in the germline V gene (reference sequence). The CDR3 loop spans 13 amino acids. V was trimmed by 6 bases and J by 0 bases, leaving 11 bases between them. The CDR3 sequence is CSAPNSLNTEAFF. The CDR3, as DNA: TGCAGTGCCCCCAATAGTCTGAACACTGAAGCTTTCTTT.

The chain couples TRBV7-6 to TRBJ1-5, with D possibly TRBD1 on 6 matching bases. Germline V gene data show CDR1 as SGHVS and CDR2 as FNYEAQ. The CDR3 contains 13 residues. V was pared by 5 bases and J by 7 bases, with 12 bases between. In DNA, the CDR3 is TGTGCCAGCAGCCCACAGGGAGGACAGCCCCAGCATTTT. This gives the protein CASSPQGGQPQHF.

This clonotype showed up just a few times. The chain combines TRBV27 with TRBJ1-6; TRBD1 might be the D (5 bases). In germline, CDR1 is MNHEY, CDR2 SMNVEV (reference sequence). The germline V and J ends were trimmed by 1 base and 9 bases, with 28 bases remaining between them. The CDR3 length is 20 residues. CDR3 loop: CASSLFERWGLDSDSSPLHF. The DNA of the CDR3 is TGTGCCAGCAGTTTATTTGAGAGATGGGGCTTGGACTCAGATAGTTCACCCCTCCACTTT.

This clonotype was detected only a few times. The rearrangement links TRBV7-6 to TRBJ1-1; TRBD1 is a possible D gene (5 bases). Looked up from germline, CDR1 is SGHVS and CDR2 is FNYEAQ. Trimming shortened V by 5 bases and J by 5 bases, and 18 bases separated the two germline ends. The CDR3 is 15 residues long. The DNA for the CDR3 is TGTGCCAGCAGCCACATACCGGGACGGAGGACTGAAGCTTTCTTT. Amino acid sequence: CASSHIPGRRTEAFF.

This clonotype has at least ten counts. The rearrangement uses TRBV20-1 and TRBJ1-4; D remains ambiguous. With 0 bases removed from V and 6 bases from J, the gap between germline ends came to 8 bases. The CDR3 loop spans 13 amino acids. In germline, CDR1 is DFQATT, CDR2 SNEGSKA (reference sequence). The CDR3, as DNA: TGCAGTGCTAGAGAGGTATTCGATGAAAAACTGTTTTTT. Protein: CSAREVFDEKLFF.